This T cell receptor (beta chain) was profiled in a study of Graves' ophthalmopathy and Graves' hyperthyroidism. The sample holds many counts of this clonotype. From germline, CDR1 is LNHDA and CDR2 SQIVND (reference sequence). The CDR3 has 14 amino acids. J was trimmed by 4 bases and V by 4 bases; bases with no gene match: 5. TCR beta CDR3 regions were amplified from RNA transcripts. HTBI-primed RT-PCR formed the first round, and a multiplex PCR formed the second. One entry per CDR3 protein results from TCRdb running MiXCR on the multiplex PCR reads. The top ten clones hold roughly 12% of a sample with around 340,000 distinct CDR3 sequences, roughly 15% of them seen once.

The receptor's source is an adult man with Graves' ophthalmopathy. The sequenced material came from peripheral blood. The V gene is TRBV19, the J gene TRBJ1-2; 8 bases align to TRBD1. CDR3 in DNA: TGTGCCAGTAGTACACAGGGGGGCGTCTATGGCTACACCTTC. Residues: CASSTQGGVYGYTF.